One sample yielded the 16 T cell receptor beta chains listed below, sequenced in a study of T cell repertoires in cytomegalovirus infection. TCRdb passed the reads through MiXCR, listing each CDR3 protein once. This repertoire shows some 450,000 distinct CDR3 sequences, 31% found once; its top ten account for roughly 13%. The sample taken for sequencing was PBMCs. The receptor source for this set is a human donor in good health (CMV status not recorded). Some clones in this sample may be carry-over from other donors' samples.

This sequence joins TRBV18 and TRBJ1-4, with unresolved D. The ends were cut back, 6 bases at V and 4 bases at J, with 12 bases in the middle. Germline V lookup: CDR1 KGHSH, CDR2 LQKENI. The CDR3 length is 14 residues. CDR3 sequence reads: CASSPTPRNEKLFF. Here the CDR3 DNA reads TGTGCCAGCTCTCCGACACCACGTAATGAAAAACTGTTTTTT.

This chain connects TRBV7-8 to TRBJ2-3, with TRBD2 matching over 9 bases. V shed 5 bases, J shed 6 bases, and the junction held 21 bases outside the gene matches. The germline V gene has CDR1 SGHVS and CDR2 FQNEAQ. This CDR3 has 19 residues. Here the CDR3 DNA reads TGTGCCAGCAGCCCGCGGGGGGGGAGGGGCGGGGGCCGCAGCGATACGCAGTATTTT. Its protein is CASSPRGGRGGGRSDTQYF.

V and J are TRBV12-3 or TRBV12-4 and TRBJ1-3; no firm D call. The CDR3 has 15 residues. Trimming removed 6 bases from V and 0 bases from J, with 12 bases in between. The CDR3 coding sequence is TGTGCCAGCAGCCCCGACACGAGCTCTGGAAACACCATATATTTT. Translated, it gives CASSPDTSSGNTIYF.

The rearrangement joins TRBV7-9 to TRBJ1-4; D not certain. With 1 base removed from V and 4 bases from J, the gap between germline ends came to 10 bases. The CDR3 length is 15 residues. Germline V gives CDR1 SEHNR, CDR2 FQNEAQ (reference sequence). CDR3 protein: CASSLVAGNNEKLFF. As DNA, the CDR3 is TGTGCCAGCAGCTTAGTGGCCGGTAATAATGAAAAACTGTTTTTT. Variable domain in full (rest from reference TRBV7-9 and TRBJ1-4): DTGVSQNPRHKITKRGQNVTFRCDPISEHNRLYWYRQTLGQGPEFLTYFQNEAQLEKSRLLSDRFSAERPKGSFSTLEIQRTEQGDSAMYLCASSLVAGNNEKLFFGSGTQLSVL.

The rearrangement links TRBV19 to TRBJ1-1; D gene unclear. Germline V gene sequence: CDR1 LNHDA, CDR2 SQIVND (reference sequence). The CDR3 has 12 residues. Trimming stripped 2 bases from V and 3 bases from J, with 4 bases between. The CDR3 bases are TGTGCCAGTAGTATACGGGACACTGAAGCTTTCTTT. Translated: CASSIRDTEAFF.

V and J are TRBV30 and TRBJ1-2; weak D call: TRBD1 (6 bases). Germline CDR1 and CDR2: GTSNPN and SVGIG (reference sequence). The CDR3 extends over 13 amino acids. V was cut by 7 bases and J by 8 bases, with 20 bases left in between. In nucleotides, the CDR3 is TGTGCCTCGGGGGCAGGGGCGATGTGGGGCTACACCTTC. It encodes CASGAGAMWGYTF.

This clonotype was seen at least ten times. V and J are TRBV7-6 and TRBJ2-3, with 15 bases lining up with TRBD2. The CDR3 loop spans 14 amino acids. CDR1 and CDR2 (germline): SGHVS, FNYEAQ. J gave up 13 bases and V 5 bases, and 7 bases lay outside the gene matches. In DNA form, the CDR3 reads TGTGCCAGCAGCCCCGGACTAGCGGGGGGGCCGGAGTATTTT. This translates into CASSPGLAGGPEYF. Together with reference TRBV7-6 and TRBJ2-3, the CDR3 gives the full variable domain: GAGVSQSPRYKVTKRGQDVALRCDPISGHVSLYWYRQALGQGPEFLTYFNYEAQQDKSGLPNDRFSAERPEGSISTLTIQRTEQRDSAMYRCASSPGLAGGPEYFGPGTRLTVL.

As for this clonotype: This may be a read error, as it is one base from a much larger clone. The chain links TRBV7-2 to TRBJ1-1; no firm D call. CDR3 length: 14 amino acids. CDR1 and CDR2 (germline): SGHTA, FQGNSA. CDR3 region: CASNLRGLDTEAFF. The DNA of the CDR3 is TGTGCCAGCAACTTACGCGGGTTGGACACTGAAGCTTTCTTT.

As to this clonotype: This clone may be a read error of a much larger clone one base away. The chain carries TRBV7-8 and TRBJ2-7; D is uncertain. The CDR3 is 12 amino acids. Per the germline V gene, CDR1 is SGHVS and CDR2 is FQNEAQ. The CDR3 nucleotides read TGTGCCAGCAGCTTAGCGAAGGACGAGCCGTACTTC. It encodes CASSLAKDEPYF.

This rearrangement joins TRBV28 to TRBJ1-3, with D uncertain. Germline V CDR1 and CDR2: MDHEN, SYDVKM. The length of the CDR3 is 14 residues. The V gene lost 2 bases and the J gene lost 2 bases, with 7 bases spanning the gap. CDR3 nucleotides: TGTGCCAGCAGTTTAAGAGGGACTGGAAACACCATATATTTT. As protein: CASSLRGTGNTIYF. Combining the CDR3 with reference TRBV28 and TRBJ1-3 gives the whole variable domain DVKVTQSSRYLVKRTGEKVFLECVQDMDHENMFWYRQDPGLGLRLIYFSYDVKMKEKGDIPEGYSVSREKKERFSLILESASTNQTSMYLCASSLRGTGNTIYFGEGSWLTVV.

This chain uses TRBV4-3 with TRBJ2-6; perhaps TRBD2 as D (8 bases). This CDR3 contains 21 residues. Trimming left V 4 bases short and J 1 base short, with 26 bases between. Looked up from germline, CDR1 is LGHNA and CDR2 is YSLEER. The CDR3 loop is CASSPHGLAGGIGSGANVLTF. As DNA, the CDR3 is TGCGCCAGCAGCCCTCATGGACTAGCAGGGGGTATTGGGTCTGGGGCCAACGTCCTGACTTTC.

The rearrangement joins TRBV20-1 to TRBJ2-1, with 13 nucleotides matching TRBD2. Germline loops: CDR1 DFQATT, CDR2 SNEGSKA (reference sequence). The CDR3 consists of 13 residues. The V and J ends lost 6 bases and 12 bases, in that order; junction bases with no gene match: 8. The CDR3 bases are TGCAGTGCAAAGATTACTAGCGGGGGGGGGCAGTTCTTC. It translates to CSAKITSGGGQFF.

This clonotype was seen more than once but under ten times. CDR3 sequence: CSAPNSGTSRGEQFF. CDR3 bases: TGCAGTGCTCCAAACTCCGGGACTAGCCGGGGTGAGCAGTTCTTC. This rearrangement joins TRBV20-1 to TRBJ2-1; 9 nucleotides agree with TRBD2. Germline V lookup: CDR1 DFQATT, CDR2 SNEGSKA (reference sequence). The CDR3 spans 15 residues. The ends lost 5 bases at V and 9 bases at J; junction bases unmatched: 14.

Remarks on this clonotype: This likely comes from a read error, as the CDR3 has no conserved phenylalanine or tryptophan at its end. No DNA is shown, since the ends of the CDR3 on it are uncertain; the CDR3 is the one TCRdb lists. The chain has TRBV6-6 and TRBJ1-1. Germline CDR1 reads MNHNY; CDR2 reads SVGAGI (reference sequence). The CDR3 has 12 residues if both end residues are counted. The CDR3: CASSVRETEGFC.

This clonotype has more than one count but fewer than ten. V is TRBV6-5 and J is TRBJ1-4; no clear D gene. Trimming stripped 2 bases from V and 12 bases from J, with 13 bases between. CDR3 size: 13 residues. The germline V gene encodes CDR1 MNHEY and CDR2 SVGAGI. CDR3 residues: CASSYGPNRELFF. CDR3 nucleotide sequence: TGTGCCAGCAGTTACGGGCCAAATCGGGAACTGTTTTTT.

This clonotype was seen more than once but under ten times. The CDR3 loop is CASSLADNTGELFF. The DNA for the CDR3 is TGTGCCAGCAGCTTAGCGGATAACACCGGGGAGCTGTTTTTT. This sequence joins TRBV7-9 and TRBJ2-2; no definite D call. V lost 0 bases and J lost 2, with 4 bases in between. Per the germline V gene, CDR1 is SEHNR and CDR2 is FQNEAQ (reference sequence). The CDR3 totals 14 residues.